This T cell receptor beta chain was sequenced during a study of shared clonotypes between healthy human individuals. Whole-study findings and limits: Blood was the sole source, and tissue repertoires probably differ.

The assay was immunoSEQ multiplex PCR, and TCRdb's table has in-frame clones only and misses some. The sample lists fewer than 200,000 clones; approximately 62% were seen once. Comments on this clone: The target antigen is unknown.

Those who donated were healthy HIV-negative adults, with no recent acute infections or vaccinations reported. The sample consisted of memory CD4+ T cells sorted from blood. Regarding subset: CD45RA-negative fraction. The TCR sequence derives from a man aged 25 to 40 in good health.

As DNA, the CDR3 is TGTGCCAGCAGCCCACAGGGGGGCAATAGTGAGACCCAGTACTTC. Protein: CASSPQGGNSETQYF. The chain combines TRBV6-5 with TRBJ2-5; 8 nucleotides line up with TRBD1. V shed 6 bases and J 5 bases; nucleotides not matched to a gene: 11. CDR1 MNHEY and CDR2 SVGAGI come from the germline V gene. The CDR3 is made up of 15 amino acids.